One T cell receptor (beta chain) is described in this entry. Its antigen is not identified. DNA was extracted from unsorted cell suspensions stored frozen. V lost 5 bases and J 4 bases, leaving 14 bases between the germline ends. Germline V CDR1 and CDR2: SGHVS, FQNEAQ. The CDR3 is 14 amino acids. This record belongs to a study of immune cell composition in non-small cell lung cancer. Study-level points and caveats: Adenocarcinomas with higher top tumour-associated clone frequency had more reactive TILs. Smoking pack-years did not significantly correlate with tumour TCR-beta clonality.

Sequencing was performed with immunoSEQ multiplex PCR; in TCRdb, only in-frame clones are kept and a portion is missing. The sample comprises 5,000 or so clones, 60% to 85% of which are singletons, and 20% to 25% rests with the top ten. The chain employs TRBV7-8 and TRBJ1-1; D possibly corresponds to TRBD1 (5 bases). Sequenced material: lung tumor tissue. This clonotype originated in a human donor with non-small cell lung cancer. The CDR3 sequence is CASSLREGVTEAFF. In nucleotides, the CDR3 is TGTGCCAGCAGCCTCAGGGAAGGGGTCACTGAAGCTTTCTTT.